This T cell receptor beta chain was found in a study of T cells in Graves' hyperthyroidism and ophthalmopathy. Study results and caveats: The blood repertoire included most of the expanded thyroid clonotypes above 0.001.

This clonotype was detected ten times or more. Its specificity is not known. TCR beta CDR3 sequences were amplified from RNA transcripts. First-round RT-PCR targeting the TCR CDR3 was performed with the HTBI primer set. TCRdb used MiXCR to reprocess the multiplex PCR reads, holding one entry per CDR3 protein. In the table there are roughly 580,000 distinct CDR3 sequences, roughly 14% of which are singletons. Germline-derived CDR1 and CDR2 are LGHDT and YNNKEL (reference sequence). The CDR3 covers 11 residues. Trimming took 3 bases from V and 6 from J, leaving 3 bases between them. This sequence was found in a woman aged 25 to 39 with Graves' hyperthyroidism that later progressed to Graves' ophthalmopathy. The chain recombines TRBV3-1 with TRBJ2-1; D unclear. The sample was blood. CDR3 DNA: TGTGCCAGCAGCCAGGGCAATGAGCAGTTCTTC. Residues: CASSQGNEQFF.